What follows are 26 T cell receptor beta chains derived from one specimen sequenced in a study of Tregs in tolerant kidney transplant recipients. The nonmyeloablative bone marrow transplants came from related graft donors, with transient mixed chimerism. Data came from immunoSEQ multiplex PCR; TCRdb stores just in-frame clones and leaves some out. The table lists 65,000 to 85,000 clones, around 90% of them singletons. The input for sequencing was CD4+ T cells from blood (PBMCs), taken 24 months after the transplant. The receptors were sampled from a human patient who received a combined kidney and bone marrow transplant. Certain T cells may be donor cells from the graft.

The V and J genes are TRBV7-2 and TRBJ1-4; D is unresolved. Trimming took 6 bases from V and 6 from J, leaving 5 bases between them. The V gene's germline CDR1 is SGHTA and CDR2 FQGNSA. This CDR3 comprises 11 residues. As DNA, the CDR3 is TGTGCCAGCAGTCCCGATGAAAAACTGTTTTTT. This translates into CASSPDEKLFF. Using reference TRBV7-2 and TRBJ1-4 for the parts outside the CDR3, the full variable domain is GAGVSQSPSNKVTEKGKDVELRCDPISGHTALYWYRQSLGQGLEFLIYFQGNSAPDKSGLPSDRFSAERTGGSVSTLTIQRTQQEDSAVYLCASSPDEKLFFGSGTQLSVL.

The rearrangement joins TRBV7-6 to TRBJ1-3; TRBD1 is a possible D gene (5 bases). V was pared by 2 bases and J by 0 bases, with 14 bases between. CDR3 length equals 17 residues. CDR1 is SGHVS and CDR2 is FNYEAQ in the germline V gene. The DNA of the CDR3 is TGTGCCAGCAGCTTAAGAATGCGGGGGTACTCTGGAAACACCATATATTTT. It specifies CASSLRMRGYSGNTIYF.

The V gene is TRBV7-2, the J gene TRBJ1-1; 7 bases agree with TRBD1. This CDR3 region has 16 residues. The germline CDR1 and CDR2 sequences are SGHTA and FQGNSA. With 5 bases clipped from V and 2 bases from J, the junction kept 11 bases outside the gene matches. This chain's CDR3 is CASSPRKDRVNTEAFF. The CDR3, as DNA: TGTGCCAGCAGCCCTCGAAAAGACAGGGTTAACACTGAAGCTTTCTTT.

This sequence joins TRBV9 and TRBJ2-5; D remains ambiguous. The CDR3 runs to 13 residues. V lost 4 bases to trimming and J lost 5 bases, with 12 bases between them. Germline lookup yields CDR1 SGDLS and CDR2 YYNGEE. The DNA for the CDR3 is TGTGCCAGCAGCAGTGTCTCCCAGGAGACCCAGTACTTC. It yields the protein CASSSVSQETQYF.

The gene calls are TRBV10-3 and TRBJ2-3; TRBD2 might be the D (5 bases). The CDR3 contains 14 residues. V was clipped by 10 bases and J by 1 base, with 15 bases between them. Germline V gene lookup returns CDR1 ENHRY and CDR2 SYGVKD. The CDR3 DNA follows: TGTGCCAATCAAGCGGCCGGGGGCACAGATACGCAGTATTTT. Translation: CANQAAGGTDTQYF.

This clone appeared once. The CDR3 spells CASSEAPGRSYNEQFF. The CDR3 bases are TGTGCCAGCAGTGAAGCACCGGGTCGTTCCTACAATGAGCAGTTCTTC. V gene TRBV6-1 combines with J gene TRBJ2-1; D call uncertain. Germline CDR1 reads MNHNS; CDR2 reads SASEGT. There are 16 residues in the CDR3. V shed 0 bases and J shed 1 base, with 10 bases lying between them.

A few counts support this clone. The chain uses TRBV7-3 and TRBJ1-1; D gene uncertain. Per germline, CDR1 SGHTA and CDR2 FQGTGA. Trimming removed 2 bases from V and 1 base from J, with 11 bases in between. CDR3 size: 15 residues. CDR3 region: CASSLRILTNTEAFF. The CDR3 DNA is TGTGCCAGCAGCTTACGTATACTCACGAACACTGAAGCTTTCTTT.

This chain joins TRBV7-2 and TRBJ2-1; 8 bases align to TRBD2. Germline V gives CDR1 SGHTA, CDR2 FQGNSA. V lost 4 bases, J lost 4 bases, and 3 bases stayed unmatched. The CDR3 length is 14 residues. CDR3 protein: CASSYSGAYNEQFF. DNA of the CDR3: TGTGCCAGCAGCTATAGCGGGGCTTACAATGAGCAGTTCTTC.

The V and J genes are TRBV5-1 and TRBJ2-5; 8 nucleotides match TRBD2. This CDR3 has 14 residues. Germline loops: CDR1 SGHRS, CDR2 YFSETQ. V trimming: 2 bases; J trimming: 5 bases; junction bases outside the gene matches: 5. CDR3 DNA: TGCGCCAGCAGCTTCACGGGGGGGCGGGAGACCCAGTACTTC. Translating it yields CASSFTGGRETQYF.

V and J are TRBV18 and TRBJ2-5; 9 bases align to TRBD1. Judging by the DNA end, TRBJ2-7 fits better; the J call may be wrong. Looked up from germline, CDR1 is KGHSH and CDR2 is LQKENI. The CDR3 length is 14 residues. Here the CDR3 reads CASSPGTGYYEQYF. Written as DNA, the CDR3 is TGTGCCAGCTCCCCCGGGACAGGGTACTACGAGCAGTACTTC.

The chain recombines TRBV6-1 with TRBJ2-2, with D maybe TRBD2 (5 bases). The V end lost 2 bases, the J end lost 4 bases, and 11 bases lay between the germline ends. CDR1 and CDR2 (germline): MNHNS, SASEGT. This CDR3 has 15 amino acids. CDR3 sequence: CASSELGLGTGELFF. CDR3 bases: TGTGCCAGCAGTGAACTAGGACTTGGCACCGGGGAGCTGTTTTTT.

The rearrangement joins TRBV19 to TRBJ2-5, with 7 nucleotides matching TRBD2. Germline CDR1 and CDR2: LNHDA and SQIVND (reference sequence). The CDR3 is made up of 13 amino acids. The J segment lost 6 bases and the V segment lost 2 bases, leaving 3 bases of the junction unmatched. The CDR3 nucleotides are TGTGCCAGTAGTATATTGGGGGGGAAGACCCAGTACTTC. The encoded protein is CASSILGGKTQYF.

CDR3 nucleotide sequence: TGTGCCAGCAGCTTAGTTGCAACAGGGTATGGGGGCACTGAAGCTTTCTTT. It encodes CASSLVATGYGGTEAFF. The chain carries TRBV7-9 and TRBJ1-1; D is possibly TRBD1 (6 bases). Between the trimmed V and J ends, which lost 1 base and 4 bases, there was a span of 19 bases. The V gene's germline CDR1 is SEHNR and CDR2 FQNEAQ (reference sequence). This CDR3 is 17 amino acids long.

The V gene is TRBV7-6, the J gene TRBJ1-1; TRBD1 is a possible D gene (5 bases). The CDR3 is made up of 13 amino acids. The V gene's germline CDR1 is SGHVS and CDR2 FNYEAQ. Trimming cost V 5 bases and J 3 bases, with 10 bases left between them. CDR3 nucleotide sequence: TGTGCCAGCAGCGCAGGACAATACACTGAAGCTTTCTTT. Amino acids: CASSAGQYTEAFF.

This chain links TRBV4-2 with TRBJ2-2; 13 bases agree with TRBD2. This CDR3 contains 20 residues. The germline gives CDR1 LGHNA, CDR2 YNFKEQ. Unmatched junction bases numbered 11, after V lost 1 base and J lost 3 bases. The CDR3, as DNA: TGTGCCAGCAGCCAAGGAAGAGGACTAGCGGGGGCCATATACACCGGGGAGCTGTTTTTT. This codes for CASSQGRGLAGAIYTGELFF.

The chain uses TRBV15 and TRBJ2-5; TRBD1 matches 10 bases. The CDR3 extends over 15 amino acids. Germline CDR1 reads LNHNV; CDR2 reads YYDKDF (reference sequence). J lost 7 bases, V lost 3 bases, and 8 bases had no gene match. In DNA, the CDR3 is TGTGCCACCAGCAGGGGACAGGGGATTTTGGGGACCCAGTACTTC. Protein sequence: CATSRGQGILGTQYF.

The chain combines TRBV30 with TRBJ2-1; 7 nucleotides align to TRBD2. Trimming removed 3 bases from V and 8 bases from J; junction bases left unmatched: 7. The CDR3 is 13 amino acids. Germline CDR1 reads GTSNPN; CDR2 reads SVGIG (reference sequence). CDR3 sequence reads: CAWSPGRSDEQFF. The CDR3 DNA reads TGTGCCTGGAGCCCCGGGAGGAGCGATGAGCAGTTCTTC.

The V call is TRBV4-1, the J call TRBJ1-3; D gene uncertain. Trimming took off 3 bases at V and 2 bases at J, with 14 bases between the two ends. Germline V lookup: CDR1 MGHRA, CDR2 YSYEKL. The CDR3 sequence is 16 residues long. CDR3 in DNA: TGCGCCAGCAGCCAGGGAGCGACGGGCCCTGGAAACACCATATATTTT. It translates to CASSQGATGPGNTIYF.

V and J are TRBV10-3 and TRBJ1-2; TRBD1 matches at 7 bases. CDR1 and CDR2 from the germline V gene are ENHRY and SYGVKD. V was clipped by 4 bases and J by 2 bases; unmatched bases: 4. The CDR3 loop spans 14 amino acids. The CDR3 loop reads CAISAGRGNYGYTF. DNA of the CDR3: TGTGCCATCAGTGCGGGCAGGGGGAACTATGGCTACACCTTC.

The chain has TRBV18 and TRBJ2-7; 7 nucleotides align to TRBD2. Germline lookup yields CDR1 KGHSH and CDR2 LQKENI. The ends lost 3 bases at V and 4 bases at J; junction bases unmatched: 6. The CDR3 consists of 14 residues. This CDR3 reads CASSPLGGEYEQYF. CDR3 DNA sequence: TGTGCCAGCTCACCCCTGGGGGGGGAGTACGAGCAGTACTTC.

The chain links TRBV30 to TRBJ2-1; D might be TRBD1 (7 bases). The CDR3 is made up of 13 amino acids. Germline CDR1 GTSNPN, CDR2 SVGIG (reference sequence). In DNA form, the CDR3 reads TGTGCTTGGCAGGGGGGAGGATACAATGAGCAGTTCTTC. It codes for CAWQGGGYNEQFF.

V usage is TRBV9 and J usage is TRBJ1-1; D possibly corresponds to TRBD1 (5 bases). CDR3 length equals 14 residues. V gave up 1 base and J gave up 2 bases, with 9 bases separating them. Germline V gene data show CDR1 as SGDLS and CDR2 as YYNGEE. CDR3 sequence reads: CASSVIQGNTEAFF. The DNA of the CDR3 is TGTGCCAGCAGCGTAATTCAGGGAAACACTGAAGCTTTCTTT.

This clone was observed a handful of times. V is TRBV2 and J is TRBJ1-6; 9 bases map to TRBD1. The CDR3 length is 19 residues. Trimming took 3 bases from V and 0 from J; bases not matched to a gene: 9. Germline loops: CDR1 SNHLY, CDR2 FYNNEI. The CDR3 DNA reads TGTGCCAGCAGTGACCAGGGGACAGGGCTGAGCTCCTATAATTCACCCCTCCACTTT. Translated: CASSDQGTGLSSYNSPLHF.

CDR3 bases: TGTGCCAGCATTTCCCCGGGACAGGGGGTGATTGGGGCTTTCTTT. This sequence encodes CASISPGQGVIGAFF. This chain joins TRBV6-1 and TRBJ1-1, with TRBD1 matching over 11 bases. V shed 7 bases, J shed 11 bases, and the junction held 15 bases outside the gene matches. Germline V lookup: CDR1 MNHNS, CDR2 SASEGT. This CDR3 region has 15 residues.

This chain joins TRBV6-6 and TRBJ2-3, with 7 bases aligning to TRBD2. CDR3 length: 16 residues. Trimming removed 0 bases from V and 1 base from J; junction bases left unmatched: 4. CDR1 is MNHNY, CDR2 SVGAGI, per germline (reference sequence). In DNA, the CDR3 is TGTGCCAGCAGTTACTCGGGGGGAGGGGGCACAGATACGCAGTATTTT. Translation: CASSYSGGGGTDTQYF.

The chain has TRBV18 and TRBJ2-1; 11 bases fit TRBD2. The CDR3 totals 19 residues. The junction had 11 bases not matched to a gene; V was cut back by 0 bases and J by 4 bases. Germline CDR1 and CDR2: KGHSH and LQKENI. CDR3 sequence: CASSPPLNLAGGQYNEQFF. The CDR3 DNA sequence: TGTGCCAGCTCACCACCGTTGAATCTAGCGGGAGGCCAATACAATGAGCAGTTCTTC.